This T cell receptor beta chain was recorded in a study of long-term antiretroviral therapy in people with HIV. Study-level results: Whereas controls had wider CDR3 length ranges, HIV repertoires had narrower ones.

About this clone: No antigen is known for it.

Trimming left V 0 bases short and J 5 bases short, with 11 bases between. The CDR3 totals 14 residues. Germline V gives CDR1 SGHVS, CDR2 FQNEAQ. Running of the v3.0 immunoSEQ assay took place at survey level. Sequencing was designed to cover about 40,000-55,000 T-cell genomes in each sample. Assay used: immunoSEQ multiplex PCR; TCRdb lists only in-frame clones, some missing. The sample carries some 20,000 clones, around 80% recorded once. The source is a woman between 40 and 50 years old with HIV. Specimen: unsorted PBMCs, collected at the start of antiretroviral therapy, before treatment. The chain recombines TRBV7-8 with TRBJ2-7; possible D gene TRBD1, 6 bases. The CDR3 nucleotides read TGTGCCAGCAGCTTAGCGCATCCAGGGGACGAGCAGTACTTC. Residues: CASSLAHPGDEQYF.